This TCR beta chain comes out of a study of cytomegalovirus exposure and HLA in healthy donors. The V end lost 4 bases, the J end lost 3 bases, and 10 bases lay between the germline ends. The CDR3 runs to 14 residues. Germline loops: CDR1 PRHDT, CDR2 FYEKMQ (reference sequence). Primers for the PCR totalled 60 Vbeta and 13 Jbeta. The assay was immunoSEQ multiplex PCR, and TCRdb's table has in-frame clones only and misses some. The table lists about 100,000 clones, around 83% of them singletons. The chain combines TRBV13 with TRBJ1-5; the D is unclear. Sequencing was done on a sample of PBMCs. This TCR came from a woman between 18 and 30 years old in good health and CMV-seronegative. CDR3 loop: CASSSGFLNQPQHF. As DNA, the CDR3 is TGTGCCAGCAGCTCGGGTTTCCTCAATCAGCCCCAGCATTTT.